One T cell receptor beta chain is described in this entry. The antigen is undetermined. Just one base apart from a much larger clone, this may be a read error. This sample's time point: newly diagnosed GD, antithyroid drugs for less than 3 months. From PBMCs, RNA was extracted and then used to make the TCR library. Patients hailed from an endocrinology department in Xi'an, China. The data were taken from a study of regulatory T cells in long-lasting Graves disease. According to the study, TCR beta libraries were built with iRepertoire HTBI primers and CDR3-region Arm-PCR. TCRdb analysed the multiplex PCR reads with MiXCR anew, one entry per CDR3 protein. The repertoire has approximately 300,000 distinct CDR3 sequences, 15% to 20% of them found once; the top ten carry around 36%. Notes on the study in general: Persistent cases of Graves' showed reduced TCR diversity relative to newly diagnosed patients.

CDR3 length: 15 amino acids. Germline CDR1 reads MGHRA; CDR2 reads YSYEKL. The V end lost 1 base, the J end lost 4 bases, and 12 bases lay between the germline ends. The sequencing used peripheral blood mononuclear cells (PBMCs), collected at new diagnosis, from a patient treated with antithyroid drugs. The chain combines TRBV4-1 with TRBJ2-3; no firm D call. The receptor was derived from a female donor with Graves disease. CDR3 residues: CASSQGALLPDTQYF. The CDR3 bases are TGCGCCAGCAGCCAAGGGGCCCTACTCCCAGATACGCAGTATTTT.